One and the same sample provided the 10 T cell receptor beta chains below, sequenced in a study of blood T cell repertoires in COVID-19. The protocol was immunoSEQ multiplex PCR, while the TCRdb copy is restricted to in-frame clones and leaves out a portion. Among 260,000 or so clones, 88% were seen once, and the ten largest hold around 1.2%. Sequencing input: PBMCs or T cells enriched from blood (not recorded which). These receptors came from a woman aged 40 to 50 with acute COVID-19.

This chain uses TRBV24-1 with TRBJ2-1; D gene ambiguous. The CDR3 runs to 16 residues. Looked up from germline, CDR1 is KGHDR and CDR2 is SFDVKD. V gave up 4 bases and J gave up 5 bases, with 17 bases separating them. The CDR3 sequence: CATSDPVKERHNEQFF. CDR3 nucleotide sequence: TGTGCCACCAGTGACCCTGTAAAGGAGAGGCACAATGAGCAGTTCTTC.

This rearrangement joins TRBV10-3 to TRBJ1-5; TRBD1 might be the D (5 bases). This CDR3 is 14 amino acids long. Deletions cut 4 bases from V and 6 bases from J, with 13 bases between. The germline gives CDR1 ENHRY, CDR2 SYGVKD. CDR3 coding DNA: TGTGCCATCAGTGGGAGGGACTTGTCTCAGCCCCAGCATTTT. Its translation is CAISGRDLSQPQHF.

This rearrangement joins TRBV6-5 to TRBJ2-7; 7 nucleotides match TRBD1. CDR3 length equals 15 residues. J was trimmed by 3 bases and V by 0 bases; bases with no gene match: 5. Looked up from germline, CDR1 is MNHEY and CDR2 is SVGAGI. The DNA for the CDR3 is TGTGCCAGCAGTTACTCGGGACAGAACTACTACGAGCAGTACTTC. As protein: CASSYSGQNYYEQYF.

The V call is TRBV7-9, the J call TRBJ2-4, with a possible D match to TRBD2 (6 bases). The germline V gene has CDR1 SEHNR and CDR2 FQNEAQ (reference sequence). This CDR3 contains 16 residues. The germline V and J ends were trimmed by 0 bases and 8 bases, with 17 bases remaining between them. The CDR3 DNA sequence: TGTGCCAGCAGCTTAGCTTCAGCGGGCCCCTGGGACATTCAGTACTTC. Amino acids: CASSLASAGPWDIQYF.

V gene TRBV5-4 combines with J gene TRBJ2-1; 7 nucleotides agree with TRBD2. Unmatched junction bases numbered 10, after V lost 7 bases and J lost 3 bases. The CDR3 length is 15 residues. Germline V CDR1 and CDR2: SGHNT, YYREEE (reference sequence). The CDR3 DNA is TGTGCCAGCCTCCAGGCGGGAGCAATCTACAATGAGCAGTTCTTC. Protein sequence: CASLQAGAIYNEQFF.

This chain uses TRBV18 with TRBJ2-1; TRBD1 aligns across 10 bases. The germline V gene has CDR1 KGHSH and CDR2 LQKENI. The V and J ends lost 3 bases and 6 bases, in that order; junction bases with no gene match: 14. There are 18 residues in the CDR3. This CDR3 reads CASSPTNRDRGRFNEQFF. The DNA for the CDR3 is TGTGCCAGCTCACCGACCAACAGGGACAGGGGAAGGTTCAATGAGCAGTTCTTC.

The chain joins TRBV2 to TRBJ2-1, with 9 bases aligning to TRBD2. The V and J ends lost 3 bases and 10 bases, in that order; junction bases with no gene match: 7. Germline lookup yields CDR1 SNHLY and CDR2 FYNNEI. The CDR3 length is 14 residues. The CDR3 nucleotides are TGTGCCAGCAGTGAGGGACTAGCAGGGGGGGAGCAGTTCTTC. The encoded protein is CASSEGLAGGEQFF.

The rearrangement links TRBV29-1 to TRBJ2-3; weak D call: TRBD1 (6 bases). In germline, CDR1 is SQVTM, CDR2 ANQGSEA. The CDR3 is 17 amino acids. With 2 bases removed from V and 6 bases from J, the gap between germline ends came to 24 bases. The chain's CDR3 is CSVELEDSFHEGDTQYF. In nucleotides, the CDR3 is TGCAGCGTTGAATTGGAGGACAGTTTCCATGAAGGGGATACGCAGTATTTT.

The gene calls are TRBV12-3 or TRBV12-4 and TRBJ1-1, with 7 bases lining up with TRBD1. The CDR3 runs 13 residues. Trimming cost V 6 bases and J 6 bases; bases outside gene matches: 7. CDR3 in DNA: TGTGCCAGCAGGAGAGGACAGGTTGCTGAAGCTTTCTTT. This encodes CASRRGQVAEAFF.

This clone was seen just once. The chain is built from TRBV12-5 and TRBJ2-5; maybe TRBD1 (7 bases). The CDR3 runs 14 residues. V lost 5 bases and J 0 bases, leaving 10 bases between the germline ends. Germline CDR1 LGHNT, CDR2 FRNRAP. The CDR3 DNA is TGTGCTAGTGGTGCGGGACAGAACCAAGAGACCCAGTACTTC. This gives the protein CASGAGQNQETQYF.